This T cell receptor (beta chain) appears in the sequencing data of a study of early T cells in non-severe SARS-CoV-2 infection. Looking at the study overall: Chains were unpaired, as sequencing was done on bulk RNA from unsorted whole blood.

The trim removed 0 bases at V and 9 bases at J, leaving 5 bases unmatched. This CDR3 is built from 16 residues. From germline, CDR1 is MNHEY and CDR2 SMNVEV (reference sequence). The study, taken as a whole, reports: Reliance on VDJdb matching favored anti-spike CD8 responses; private and CD4 specificities were missed.

Researchers tagged individual cDNA molecules with unique molecular identifiers. One entry per CDR3 protein, called by TCRdb with MiXCR from the 5' RACE reads. Seen here are about 80,000 distinct CDR3 sequences, around 10% observed once, and the top ten hold about 2.6%. This clonotype has a handful of counts. Its antigen remains unidentified. The gene calls are TRBV27 and TRBJ2-1; 13 nucleotides match TRBD2. This clonotype was obtained from an adult who was a healthcare worker with PCR-confirmed SARS-CoV-2 infection or an uninfected control (not recorded which). Sample: whole blood. For the CDR3, the DNA is TGTGCCAGCAGTTTATCACTAGCGGGAGGGCCTAGTGAGCAGTTCTTC. This gives the protein CASSLSLAGGPSEQFF.